This T cell receptor beta chain derives from a study of blood T cell repertoires in COVID-19. CDR3 size: 17 residues. The germline gives CDR1 MNHEY, CDR2 SMNVEV (reference sequence). Trimming shortened V by 6 bases and J by 5 bases, and 22 bases separated the two germline ends. Repertoires were generated with immunoSEQ multiplex PCR, while TCRdb's copy carries only in-frame clones and drops some. The sample holds roughly 280,000 clones, around 80% seen once. This clonotype was obtained from a man in his sixties with acute or convalescent COVID-19. Sequenced material: peripheral blood. The chain recombines TRBV27 with TRBJ2-2; D perhaps matches TRBD1 (6 bases). CDR3 DNA sequence: TGTGCCAGCAGCCCACACCCACCACAGGGACGGACCGGGGAGCTGTTTTTT. Encoded protein: CASSPHPPQGRTGELFF.